The rows below give T cell receptor beta chains drawn from one sample of a study of vaccination and CD4 T cells after COVID-19. These TCRs' antigens remain unknown. Each CDR3 protein gets one entry after TCRdb re-called the PCR reads with MiXCR. The sample consists of some 16,000 distinct CDR3 sequences, around half of them appearing once. Specimen: CD4+ T cells from blood, cultured in vitro, collected before SARS-CoV-2 vaccination. The source is a human donor who had recovered from COVID-19. Each CDR3 is given with its conserved first and last residue. Fields, in order: J gene, clone size, V gene, D gene, CDR3 protein, CDR3 DNA. D genes are given only for firm matches. Clone size is given for some rows only: seen once, a few or many times, or a class if the clone is expanded.

>TRBJ2-6|NA|TRBV6-1|NA
CASSEALEGANVLTF
TGTGCCAGCAGTGAAGCGTTGGAGGGGGCCAACGTCCTGACTTTC
>TRBJ1-5|few|TRBV27|NA
CASSSLYREVNQPQHF
TGTGCCAGCAGTTCCCTTTACAGGGAGGTCAATCAGCCCCAGCATTTT
>TRBJ2-7|NA|TRBV11-3|NA
CASSSKAGTVSYEQYF
TGTGCCAGCAGCTCCAAAGCCGGGACTGTCTCCTACGAGCAGTACTTC
>TRBJ2-1|NA|TRBV15|TRBD2
CATSRGREAYNEQFF
TGTGCCACCAGCAGAGGGCGGGAGGCCTACAATGAGCAGTTCTTC
>TRBJ1-2|NA|TRBV11-2|NA
CASSDSYGYTF
TGTGCCAGCAGCGACAGCTATGGCTACACCTTC
>TRBJ1-3|medium-sized|TRBV2|NA
CASSVDIGENTIYF
TGTGCCAGCAGCGTAGACATAGGCGAAAACACCATATATTTT
>TRBJ2-3|NA|TRBV2|NA
CASNLATDTQYF
TGTGCCAGCAATTTGGCGACAGATACGCAGTATTTT
>TRBJ2-6|NA|TRBV28|NA
CASSQIRNSGANVLTF
TGTGCCAGCAGTCAAATACGGAATTCTGGGGCCAACGTCCTGACTTTC
>TRBJ1-6|NA|TRBV18|TRBD1
CASSGLGQNSYNSPLHF
TGTGCCAGCTCTGGCTTGGGACAGAACTCCTATAATTCACCCCTCCACTTT
>TRBJ1-1|NA|TRBV7-9|NA
CASSLVVGQPVTEAFF
TGTGCCAGCAGCTTAGTCGTGGGGCAGCCGGTCACTGAAGCTTTCTTT